This T cell receptor (beta chain) was captured by sequencing in a study of cytotoxic CD8 clonotypes in ibrutinib-treated CLL (dated by TCRdb to the early 2020s). Broadly, across the study: The cohort had about ten relapsed/refractory and about 15 treatment-naive patients; about 17 were IGHV unmutated. All remission and progressive disease samples were collected while patients were still receiving ibrutinib. Samples averaged roughly 280,000 productive templates and approximately 100,000 productive rearrangements. Samples at response were collected after a median of around twelve months of treatment, with a range of about 6 to 40 months. Partial responses were observed in some 24 patients and complete responses in 2; after a median follow-up of around 68 months, remission was maintained in 15 or so patients and progression was observed in approximately 12. Cryopreserved peripheral blood mononuclear cells were collected at three points: before therapy, at response, and at either sustained remission or disease progression. Longitudinal samples were available for about 30% of the roughly 90 trial participants. On the study overall, not on this receptor specifically: Public clonotypes were rare and either contracted or stayed stable during treatment, and the rise in clonality at ibrutinib response reflected the expansion of private clonotypes. An increase in clonality was observed at ibrutinib response, with clonality remaining stable during sustained remission and falling back toward baseline at progression. Lymph node repertoires were not examined, and the timing of sampling was not matched between patients in sustained remission and those whose disease progressed. Baseline clonality exceeded that of age-matched healthy donors and correlated strongly with circulating CD8+ T-cell counts.

What the time point label conveys for this sample: roughly 2 years on ibrutinib. Roughly 1.9 micrograms of genomic DNA were extracted from cryopreserved PBMCs for TCR beta library preparation. Longitudinal blood samples from CLL patients on ibrutinib monotherapy were analyzed using high-throughput TCR beta sequencing. The patients were enrolled in a single-center, open-label phase 2 trial of ibrutinib monotherapy. V is clipped by 5 bases and J by 6 bases, and the sequence between their germline boundaries is 16 bases long. The CDR1 and CDR2 encoded by the germline V gene are SGHRS and YFSETQ. The CDR3 runs 14 amino acids, cysteine and phenylalanine included. Only the CDR3 region is kept as DNA, spanning 42 bases read in frame from base 1. A word on this clone: It has no known antigen specificity. No qualities accompany the bases; no much larger clone lies one base away.

The goal of deep resolution MiSeq sequencing was a depth between 1 in 1 million and 1 in 200,000 T cells, and coverage averaged 10x per clonotype. TCR beta libraries were generated with the immunoSEQ hsTCRB Kit. On the authors' methods: ImmunoSEQ Data Assistant and ImmunoSEQ Analyzer were used for data analysis, and V, D and J genes were assigned according to IMGT definitions. Clonality, with values ranging from 0 to 1, was calculated as one minus the normalized Shannon entropy of productive rearrangement frequencies. Only overrepresented clonotypes making up at least 0.05% of the repertoire of each patient were included in the public clonotype analysis. About a dozen repertoires from age-matched healthy donors, obtained from immuneACCESS, served as clonality controls. Here the immuneACCESS table is served through TCRdb, limited to in-frame sequences with V and J called. Missing clones are a known gap in these copies; in checked studies unresolved V genes cover under half, and the rest lacks a known reason. The D gene and trimming were derived from the DNA, and the V and J assignments and clone size from that table. The sample contains about 160,000 clones, 70% to 85% of them found a single time. The top ten hold about 4.5% of the sample.

This receptor chain uses TRBV5-1 and TRBJ2-3; no confident D gene assignment can be made. The receptor was derived from a human donor with chronic lymphocytic leukemia. Sample: PBMCs, taken after 24 months of ibrutinib treatment. The CDR3 region: CASRTSWLGDTQYF. The DNA sequence reads TGCGCCAGCAGGACCTCTTGGCTCGGCGATACGCAGTATTTT.